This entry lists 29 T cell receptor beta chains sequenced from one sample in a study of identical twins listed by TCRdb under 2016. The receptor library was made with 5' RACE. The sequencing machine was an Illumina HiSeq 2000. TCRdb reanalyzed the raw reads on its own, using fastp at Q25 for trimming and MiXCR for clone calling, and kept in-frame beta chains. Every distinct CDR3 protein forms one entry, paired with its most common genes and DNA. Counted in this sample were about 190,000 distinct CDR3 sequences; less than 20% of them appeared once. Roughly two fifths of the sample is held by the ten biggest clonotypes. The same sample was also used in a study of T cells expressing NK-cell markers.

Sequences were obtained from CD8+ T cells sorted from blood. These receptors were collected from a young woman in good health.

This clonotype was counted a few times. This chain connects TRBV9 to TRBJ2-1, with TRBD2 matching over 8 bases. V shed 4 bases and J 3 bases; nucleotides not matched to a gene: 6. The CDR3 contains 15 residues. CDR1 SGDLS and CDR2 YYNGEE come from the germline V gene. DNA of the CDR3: TGTGCCAGCAGCTTTAGCGGGACGCGCTACAATGAGCAGTTCTTC. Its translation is CASSFSGTRYNEQFF. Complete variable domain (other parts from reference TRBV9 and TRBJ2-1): DSGVTQTPKHLITATGQRVTLRCSPRSGDLSVYWYQQSLDQGLQFLIQYYNGEERAKGNILERFSAQQFPDLHSELNLSSLELGDSALYFCASSFSGTRYNEQFFGPGTRLTVL.

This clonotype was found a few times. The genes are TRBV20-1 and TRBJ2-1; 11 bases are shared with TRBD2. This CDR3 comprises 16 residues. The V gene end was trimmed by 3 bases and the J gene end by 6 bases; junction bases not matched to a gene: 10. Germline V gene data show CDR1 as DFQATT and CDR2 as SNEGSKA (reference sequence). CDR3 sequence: CSASFILAGEINEQFF. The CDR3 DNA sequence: TGCAGTGCTAGTTTCATACTAGCGGGAGAAATCAATGAGCAGTTCTTC.

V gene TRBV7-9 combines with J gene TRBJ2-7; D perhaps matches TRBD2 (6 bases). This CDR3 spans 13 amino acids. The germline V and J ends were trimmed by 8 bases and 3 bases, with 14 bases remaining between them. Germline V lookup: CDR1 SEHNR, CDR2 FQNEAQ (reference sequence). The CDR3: CASGGSPFYEQYF. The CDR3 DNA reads TGTGCCAGCGGGGGGTCCCCTTTCTACGAGCAGTACTTC. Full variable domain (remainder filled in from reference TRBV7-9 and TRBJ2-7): DTGVSQNPRHKITKRGQNVTFRCDPISEHNRLYWYRQTLGQGPEFLTYFQNEAQLEKSRLLSDRFSAERPKGSFSTLEIQRTEQGDSAMYLCASGGSPFYEQYFGPGTRLTVT.

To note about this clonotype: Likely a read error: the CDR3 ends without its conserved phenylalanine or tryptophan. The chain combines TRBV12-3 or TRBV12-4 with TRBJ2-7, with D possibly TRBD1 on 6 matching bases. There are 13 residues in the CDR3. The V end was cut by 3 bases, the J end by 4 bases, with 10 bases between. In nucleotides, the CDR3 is TGTGCCAGCAGTTTTGGGGGCGGGTACGAGCAGTACCTC. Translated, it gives CASSFGGGYEQYL.

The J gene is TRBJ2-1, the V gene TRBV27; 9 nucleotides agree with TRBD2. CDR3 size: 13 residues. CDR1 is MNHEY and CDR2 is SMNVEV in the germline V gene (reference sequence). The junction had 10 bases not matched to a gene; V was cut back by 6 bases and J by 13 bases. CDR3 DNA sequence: TGTGCCAGCAGCAGAGGCGGGAGGGGACCCCAGTTCTTC. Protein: CASSRGGRGPQFF.

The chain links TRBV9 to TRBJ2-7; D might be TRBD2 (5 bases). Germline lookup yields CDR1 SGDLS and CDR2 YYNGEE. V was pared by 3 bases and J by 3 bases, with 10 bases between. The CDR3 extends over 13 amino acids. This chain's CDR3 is CASSGTSGYEQYF. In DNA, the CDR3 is TGTGCCAGCAGCGGGACTTCCGGCTACGAGCAGTACTTC. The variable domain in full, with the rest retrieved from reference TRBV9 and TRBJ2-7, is DSGVTQTPKHLITATGQRVTLRCSPRSGDLSVYWYQQSLDQGLQFLIQYYNGEERAKGNILERFSAQQFPDLHSELNLSSLELGDSALYFCASSGTSGYEQYFGPGTRLTVT.

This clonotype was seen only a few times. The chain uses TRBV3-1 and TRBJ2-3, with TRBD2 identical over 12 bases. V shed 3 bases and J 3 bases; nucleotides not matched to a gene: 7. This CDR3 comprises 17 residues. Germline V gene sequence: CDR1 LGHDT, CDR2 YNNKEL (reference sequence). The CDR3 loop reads CASSHPTLAGGTDTQYF. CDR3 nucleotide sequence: TGTGCCAGCAGCCACCCAACCCTAGCGGGGGGGACAGATACGCAGTATTTT.

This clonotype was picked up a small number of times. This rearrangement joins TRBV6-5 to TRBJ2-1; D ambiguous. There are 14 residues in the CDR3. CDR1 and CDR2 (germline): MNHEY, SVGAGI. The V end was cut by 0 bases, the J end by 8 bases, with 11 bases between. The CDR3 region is CASSYSAAFDEQFF. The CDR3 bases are TGTGCCAGCAGTTACTCGGCGGCTTTTGATGAGCAGTTCTTC.

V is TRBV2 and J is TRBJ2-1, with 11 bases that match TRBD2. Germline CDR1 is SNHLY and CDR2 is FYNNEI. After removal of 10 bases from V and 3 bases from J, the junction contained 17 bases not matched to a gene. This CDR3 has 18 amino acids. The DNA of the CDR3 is TGTGCCATCACCCTCGCGACCACTAGCGGGAGTAACTACAATGAGCAGTTCTTC. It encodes CAITLATTSGSNYNEQFF.

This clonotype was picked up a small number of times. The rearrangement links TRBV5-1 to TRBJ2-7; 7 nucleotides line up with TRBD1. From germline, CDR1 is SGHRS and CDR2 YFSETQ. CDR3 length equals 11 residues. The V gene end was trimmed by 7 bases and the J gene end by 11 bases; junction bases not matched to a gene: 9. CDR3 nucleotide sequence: TGCGCCAGCGGGACCGGACAGGCGGAGTACTTC. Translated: CASGTGQAEYF.

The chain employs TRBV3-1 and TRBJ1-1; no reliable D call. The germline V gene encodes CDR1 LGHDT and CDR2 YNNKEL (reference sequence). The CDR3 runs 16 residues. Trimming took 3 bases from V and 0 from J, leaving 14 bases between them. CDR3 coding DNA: TGTGCCAGCAGCCATCGTCAGGTGCTCATGAACACTGAAGCTTTCTTT. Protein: CASSHRQVLMNTEAFF.

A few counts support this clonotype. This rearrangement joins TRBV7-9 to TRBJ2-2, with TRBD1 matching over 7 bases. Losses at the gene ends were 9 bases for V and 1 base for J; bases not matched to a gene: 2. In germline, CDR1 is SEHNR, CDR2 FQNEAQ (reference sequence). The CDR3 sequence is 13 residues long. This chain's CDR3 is CASRTGNTGELFF. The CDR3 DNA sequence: TGTGCCAGTCGGACAGGGAACACCGGGGAGCTGTTTTTT. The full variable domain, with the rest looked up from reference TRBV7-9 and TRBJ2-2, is DTGVSQNPRHKITKRGQNVTFRCDPISEHNRLYWYRQTLGQGPEFLTYFQNEAQLEKSRLLSDRFSAERPKGSFSTLEIQRTEQGDSAMYLCASRTGNTGELFFGEGSRLTVL.

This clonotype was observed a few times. Here the CDR3 reads CASSIGLAAGNEQFF. The CDR3 DNA sequence: TGTGCCAGCAGCATCGGACTAGCGGCGGGGAATGAGCAGTTCTTC. J is TRBJ2-1 and V is TRBV13, with TRBD2 identical over 10 bases. In germline, CDR1 is PRHDT, CDR2 FYEKMQ (reference sequence). CDR3 length: 15 residues. With V trimmed by 5 bases and J by 7 bases, 8 bases remained unmatched.

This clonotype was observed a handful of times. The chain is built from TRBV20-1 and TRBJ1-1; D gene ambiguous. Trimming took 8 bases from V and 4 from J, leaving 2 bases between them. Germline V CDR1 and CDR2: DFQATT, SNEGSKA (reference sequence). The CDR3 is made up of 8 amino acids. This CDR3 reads CSPTEAFF. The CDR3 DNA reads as TGCAGTCCCACTGAAGCTTTCTTT.

The CDR3 loop reads CASSFTRDSRRADTQYF. CDR3 DNA sequence: TGTGCCAGCAGCTTTACCCGGGACTCCCGTCGCGCAGATACGCAGTATTTT. The genes are TRBV7-9 and TRBJ2-3; possible D gene TRBD2, 6 bases. The germline V and J ends were trimmed by 3 bases and 4 bases, with 20 bases remaining between them. The germline V gene has CDR1 SEHNR and CDR2 FQNEAQ (reference sequence). The CDR3 has 17 amino acids.

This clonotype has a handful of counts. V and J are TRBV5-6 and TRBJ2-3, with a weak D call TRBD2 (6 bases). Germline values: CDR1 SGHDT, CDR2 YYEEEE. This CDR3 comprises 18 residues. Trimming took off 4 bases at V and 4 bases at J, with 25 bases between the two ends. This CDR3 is CASSPPLRELESADTQYF. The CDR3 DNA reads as TGTGCCAGCAGCCCCCCCCTGCGGGAACTAGAATCGGCAGATACGCAGTATTTT.

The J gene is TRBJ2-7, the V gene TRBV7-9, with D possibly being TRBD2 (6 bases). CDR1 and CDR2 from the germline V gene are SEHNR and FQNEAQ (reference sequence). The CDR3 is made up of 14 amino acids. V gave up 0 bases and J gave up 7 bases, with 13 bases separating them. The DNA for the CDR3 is TGTGCCAGCAGCTTAGCGGAGGGACCTGGGGAGCAGTACTTC. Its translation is CASSLAEGPGEQYF.

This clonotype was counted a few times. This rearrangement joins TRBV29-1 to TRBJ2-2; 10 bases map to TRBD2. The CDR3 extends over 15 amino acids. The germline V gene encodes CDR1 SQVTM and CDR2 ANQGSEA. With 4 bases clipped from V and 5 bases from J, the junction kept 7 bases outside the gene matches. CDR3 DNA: TGCAGCGTTGTCCCTAGCGGGAGTGGTACCGGGGAGCTGTTTTTT. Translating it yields CSVVPSGSGTGELFF.

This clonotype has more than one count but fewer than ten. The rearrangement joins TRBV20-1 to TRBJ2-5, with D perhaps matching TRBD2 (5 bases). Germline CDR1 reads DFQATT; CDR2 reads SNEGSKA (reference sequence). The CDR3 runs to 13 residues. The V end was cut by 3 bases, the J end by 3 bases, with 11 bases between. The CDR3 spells CSARRLEEETQYF. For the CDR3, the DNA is TGCAGTGCTAGGAGACTGGAGGAAGAGACCCAGTACTTC.

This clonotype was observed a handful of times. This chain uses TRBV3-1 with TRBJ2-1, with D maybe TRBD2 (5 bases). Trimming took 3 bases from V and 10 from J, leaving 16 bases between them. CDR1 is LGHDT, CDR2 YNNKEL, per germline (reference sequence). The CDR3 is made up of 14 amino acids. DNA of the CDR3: TGTGCCAGCAGCCACACGGGCCCCGGAGGAGAGCAGTTCTTC. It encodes CASSHTGPGGEQFF.

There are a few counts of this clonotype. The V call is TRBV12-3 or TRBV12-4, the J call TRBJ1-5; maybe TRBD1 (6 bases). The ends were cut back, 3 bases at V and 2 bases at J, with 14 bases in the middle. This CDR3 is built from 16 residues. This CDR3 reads CASSFGAQGGNQPQHF. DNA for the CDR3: TGTGCCAGCAGTTTTGGGGCACAGGGAGGCAATCAGCCCCAGCATTTT.

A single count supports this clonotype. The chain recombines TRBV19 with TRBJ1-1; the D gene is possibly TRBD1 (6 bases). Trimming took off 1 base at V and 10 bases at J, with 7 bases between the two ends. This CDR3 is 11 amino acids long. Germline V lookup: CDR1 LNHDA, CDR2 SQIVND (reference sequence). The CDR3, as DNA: TGTGCCAGTAGTATAGTAGGGGGAGCTTTCTTT. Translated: CASSIVGGAFF.

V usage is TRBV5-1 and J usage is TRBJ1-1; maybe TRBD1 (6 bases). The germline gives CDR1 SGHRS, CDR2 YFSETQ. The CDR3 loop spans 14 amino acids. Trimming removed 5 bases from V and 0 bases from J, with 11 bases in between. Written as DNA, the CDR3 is TGCGCCAGCAGGACGGGACACATGAACACTGAAGCTTTCTTT. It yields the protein CASRTGHMNTEAFF.

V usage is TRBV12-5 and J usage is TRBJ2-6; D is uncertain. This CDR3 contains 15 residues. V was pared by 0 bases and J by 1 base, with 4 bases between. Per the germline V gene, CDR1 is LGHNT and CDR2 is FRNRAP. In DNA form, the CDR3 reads TGTGCTAGTGGTTTGGTGTCATCTGGGGCCAACGTCCTGACTTTC. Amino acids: CASGLVSSGANVLTF.

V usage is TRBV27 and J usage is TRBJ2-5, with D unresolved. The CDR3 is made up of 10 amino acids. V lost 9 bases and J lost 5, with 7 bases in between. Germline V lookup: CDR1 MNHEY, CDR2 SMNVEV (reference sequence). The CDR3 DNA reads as TGTGCCAGGACCACGGAGACCCAGTACTTC. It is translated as CARTTETQYF.

The CDR3 sequence is CASEDGKNIQYF. The CDR3 coding sequence is TGTGCCAGCGAGGACGGGAAAAACATTCAGTACTTC. The rearrangement uses TRBV2 and TRBJ2-4; no reliable D call. Germline V gene data show CDR1 as SNHLY and CDR2 as FYNNEI. CDR3 size: 12 residues. V was pared by 8 bases and J by 4 bases, with 9 bases between.

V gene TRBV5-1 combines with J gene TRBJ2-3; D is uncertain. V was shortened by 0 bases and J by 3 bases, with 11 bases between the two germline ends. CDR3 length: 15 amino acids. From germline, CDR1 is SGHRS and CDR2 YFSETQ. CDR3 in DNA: TGCGCCAGCAGCTTGGACAACTGGAGTACAGATACGCAGTATTTT. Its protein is CASSLDNWSTDTQYF. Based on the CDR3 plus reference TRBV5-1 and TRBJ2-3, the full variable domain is KAGVTQTPRYLIKTRGQQVTLSCSPISGHRSVSWYQQTPGQGLQFLFEYFSETQRNKGNFPGRFSGRQFSNSRSEMNVSTLELGDSALYLCASSLDNWSTDTQYFGPGTRLTVL.

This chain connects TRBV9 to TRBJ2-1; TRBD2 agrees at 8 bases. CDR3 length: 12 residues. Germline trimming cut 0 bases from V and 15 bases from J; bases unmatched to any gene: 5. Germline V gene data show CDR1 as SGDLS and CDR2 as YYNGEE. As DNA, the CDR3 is TGTGCCAGCAGCGTAGAGGGACTAGAGTTGTTCTTC. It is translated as CASSVEGLELFF.

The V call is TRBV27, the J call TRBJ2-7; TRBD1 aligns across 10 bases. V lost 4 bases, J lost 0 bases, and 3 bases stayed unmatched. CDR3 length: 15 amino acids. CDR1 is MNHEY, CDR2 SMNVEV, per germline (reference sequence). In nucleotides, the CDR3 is TGTGCCAGCAGTTACCGGGACAGGGGCTCCTACGAGCAGTACTTC. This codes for CASSYRDRGSYEQYF.